A selection of T cell receptor beta chains follows, all from one sample in a study of precursors of human CD4 cytotoxic T cells. TCRdb analysed the reads with MiXCR anew, one entry per CDR3 protein. The table shows 700 or so distinct CDR3 sequences, with roughly 18% occurring only once. Input material: memory CD4+ T cells from blood (PBMCs). The source is a human donor in good health. CDR3s include the opening cysteine and the closing phenylalanine or tryptophan. D genes are given only for firm matches. Only part of the rows carry a size: once, few, many, or a class if the clone is expanded.

>TRBJ2-5|.|TRBV30|.
TGTGCCTGGGGACGGGCCGCAGAGACCCAGTACTTC
CAWGRAAETQYF
>TRBJ1-4|.|TRBV5-1|.
TGCGCCAGCAGCCCGGAGCCGGTCGAAAAACTGTTTTTT
CASSPEPVEKLFF
>TRBJ2-3|TRBD2|TRBV28|medium-sized
TGTGCCAGCAGTTCCCCGACTAGCGGGCTTTTACCAGATACGCAGTATTTT
CASSSPTSGLLPDTQYF
>TRBJ2-7|TRBD1|TRBV12-3/TRBV12-4|medium-sized
TGTGCCAGCAGTTTAGCTGGACAGGGGGCGCGAGAGCAGTACTTC
CASSLAGQGAREQYF
>TRBJ2-5|TRBD1|TRBV5-4|.
TGTGCCTCGAGGGGGCAGATCCAAGAGACCCAGTACTTC
CASRGQIQETQYF
>TRBJ1-1|.|TRBV6-6|.
TGTGCCAGCAGTAAATCCGGGGGTCAGAACACTGAAGCTTTCTTT
CASSKSGGQNTEAFF
>TRBJ2-1|.|TRBV6-6|.
TGTGCCAGCAGTTATACGGACTCAATACGCGATGAGCAGTTCTTC
CASSYTDSIRDEQFF
>TRBJ2-1|TRBD2|TRBV5-1|hyperexpanded
TGCGCCAGCAGCTTGGAGGCTAGCGGGAGGAATGAGCAGTTCTTC
CASSLEASGRNEQFF
>TRBJ1-2|.|TRBV28|large
TGTGCCAGCAGTTTAAGAGTGGATGGCTACACCTTC
CASSLRVDGYTF
>TRBJ1-5|.|TRBV20-1|.
TGCAGTATAAACAGGGGCAATCAGCCCCAGCATTTT
CSINRGNQPQHF
>TRBJ2-2|.|TRBV20-1|.
TGCAGTGCTAGAGAGGCAGGCCCAGGGATCACCGGGGAGCTGTTTTTT
CSAREAGPGITGELFF
>TRBJ2-7|TRBD1|TRBV5-1|large
TGCGCCAGGAGCCCGGGACAGGTAGCCTACGAGCAGTACTTC
CARSPGQVAYEQYF
>TRBJ1-2|.|TRBV4-1|.
TGCGCCAGCACCCCGATACAGGGTGAAGACTATGGCTACACCTTC
CASTPIQGEDYGYTF
>TRBJ1-2|TRBD1|TRBV27|.
TGTGCCAGCAGTTTCCTTTCCCCCCGGACAGGCAATGGCTACACCTTC
CASSFLSPRTGNGYTF
>TRBJ2-4|.|TRBV20-1|few
TGCAGTGCCCCTATGGACAGCCAAAACATTCAGTACTTC
CSAPMDSQNIQYF
>TRBJ2-7|TRBD2|TRBV7-2|large
TGTGCCAGCAGCTTAGAAGGACTAGCGGGGTACTACGAGCAGTACTTC
CASSLEGLAGYYEQYF
>TRBJ2-3|.|TRBV30|.
TGTGCCTGGAACCGCATATCCACAGATACGCAGTATTTT
CAWNRISTDTQYF
>TRBJ2-2|.|TRBV4-2|.
TGTGCCAGCAGCCAAGACCGGGACTCCCAGACCGGGGAGCTGTTTTTT
CASSQDRDSQTGELFF
>TRBJ1-2|.|TRBV5-1|large
TGCGCCAGCAGCTTGGCCGGTTATGGCTACACCTTC
CASSLAGYGYTF
>TRBJ1-4|TRBD1|TRBV5-1|large
TGCGCCAGCAGGCGGACAGGGGGCGCGGGTGAAAAACTGTTTTTT
CASRRTGGAGEKLFF
>TRBJ1-1|TRBD1|TRBV12-3/TRBV12-4|large
TGTGCCAGCAGGGCCGACGGGACAGAAAACACTGAAGCTTTCTTT
CASRADGTENTEAFF
>TRBJ2-7|.|TRBV30|.
TGTGCCTGGAGGGGCGTCGACGAGCAGTACTTC
CAWRGVDEQYF
>TRBJ2-7|TRBD2|TRBV12-3/TRBV12-4|.
TGTGCCAGCAGTACGGGGGGGACCTACGAGCAGTACTTC
CASSTGGTYEQYF
>TRBJ2-1|.|TRBV18|few
TGTGCCAGCTCCCAAAATCGGGACAATGAGCAGTTCTTC
CASSQNRDNEQFF
>TRBJ1-1|TRBD1|TRBV29-1|few
TGCAGCGTTGGGGGGCTCAGGGGGAGCACTGAAGCTTTCTTT
CSVGGLRGSTEAFF
>TRBJ1-2|TRBD1|TRBV27|few
TGTGCCAGCAGGGACAGGGCGGGGATTGAGGGTGGCTACACCTTC
CASRDRAGIEGGYTF